Each of the 5 T cell receptor beta chains below was sequenced from the same sample in a study of T cells after yellow fever vaccination. TCRdb reprocessed the 5' RACE reads via MiXCR and lists one record per CDR3 protein. This table holds just over 250,000 distinct CDR3 sequences, roughly 5% found once. The sequenced sample was CD4+ T cells sorted from PBMCs, obtained on the day of the yellow fever booster vaccination. Source of these receptors: a man aged 18 to 29 who received the YFV17D yellow fever vaccine.

There are many counts of this clonotype. V gene TRBV2 combines with J gene TRBJ2-5; D is ambiguous. The germline gives CDR1 SNHLY, CDR2 FYNNEI. Trimming removed 3 bases at V and 1 base at J, with 6 bases between. The CDR3 has 13 amino acids. CDR3 DNA: TGTGCCAGCAGTGACGTGGGCCAAGAGACCCAGTACTTC. Amino acids: CASSDVGQETQYF.

This clonotype was counted between two and nine times. The V gene is TRBV2, the J gene TRBJ1-1, with D possibly matching TRBD1 (6 bases). Looked up from germline, CDR1 is SNHLY and CDR2 is FYNNEI. Between the trimmed V and J ends, which lost 4 bases and 10 bases, there was a span of 10 bases. The CDR3 extends over 11 amino acids. The CDR3 bases are TGTGCCAGCAGTGTGTTAGGGGGAGCTTTCTTT. Protein sequence: CASSVLGGAFF.

This clonotype was picked up a small number of times. The V and J genes are TRBV14 and TRBJ1-2, with 8 bases lining up with TRBD1. V dropped 4 bases and J dropped 6; count of bases not matched to a gene: 1. The CDR3 spans 12 residues. Per the germline V gene, CDR1 is SGHDN and CDR2 is FVKESK. CDR3 in DNA: TGTGCCAGCAGCCCGACAGGGGATGGCTACACCTTC. It translates to CASSPTGDGYTF.

This clonotype occurred many times. CDR3 DNA sequence: TGTGCCAGCAGTGAACACCCAAGCACTGAAGCTTTCTTT. It specifies CASSEHPSTEAFF. The chain recombines TRBV25-1 with TRBJ1-1, with D hard to call. This CDR3 region has 13 residues. Germline V gene sequence: CDR1 MGHDK, CDR2 SYGVNS. The V and J ends lost 2 bases and 4 bases respectively, with 8 bases between them. Supplemented by reference TRBV25-1 and TRBJ1-1, the full variable domain reads EADIYQTPRYLVIGTGKKITLECSQTMGHDKMYWYQQDPGMELHLIHYSYGVNSTEKGDLSSESTVSRIRTEHFPLTLESARPSHTSQYLCASSEHPSTEAFFGQGTRLTVV.

The chain is built from TRBV30 and TRBJ2-5; unclear D gene. Matching the DNA end better, TRBJ2-7 makes the J call doubtful. In germline, CDR1 is GTSNPN, CDR2 SVGIG (reference sequence). This CDR3 spans 14 amino acids. The CDR3 DNA reads as TGTGCCTGGAGTACACATTATAGTCCCTACGAGCAGTACTTC. This encodes CAWSTHYSPYEQYF.